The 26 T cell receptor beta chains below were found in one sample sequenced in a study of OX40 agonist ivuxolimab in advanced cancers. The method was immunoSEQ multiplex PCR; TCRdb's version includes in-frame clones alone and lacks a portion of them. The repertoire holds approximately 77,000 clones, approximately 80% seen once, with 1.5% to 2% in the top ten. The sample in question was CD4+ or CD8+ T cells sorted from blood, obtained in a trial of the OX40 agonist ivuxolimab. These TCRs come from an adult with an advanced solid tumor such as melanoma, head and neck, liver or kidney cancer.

Written as DNA, the CDR3 is TGTGCCACCAGCAGCCGACGTGGGACTAGCGGGAGTGGTGAGCAGTACTTC. Translated: CATSSRRGTSGSGEQYF. The chain combines TRBV15 with TRBJ2-7; 14 bases agree with TRBD2. There are 17 residues in the CDR3. Per germline, CDR1 LNHNV and CDR2 YYDKDF (reference sequence). V lost 3 bases, J lost 7 bases, and 11 bases stayed unmatched.

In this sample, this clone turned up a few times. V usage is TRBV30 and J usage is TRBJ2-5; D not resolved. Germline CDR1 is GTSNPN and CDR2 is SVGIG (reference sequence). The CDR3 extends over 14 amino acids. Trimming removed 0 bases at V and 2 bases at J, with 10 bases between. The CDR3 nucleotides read TGTGCCTGGAGTGTATCTAGGCTTCAAGAGACCCAGTACTTC. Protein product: CAWSVSRLQETQYF.

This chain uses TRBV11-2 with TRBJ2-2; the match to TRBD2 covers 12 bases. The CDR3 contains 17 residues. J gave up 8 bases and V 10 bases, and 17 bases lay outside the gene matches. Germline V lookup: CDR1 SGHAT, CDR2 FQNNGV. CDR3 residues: CAIPPPPSGRALGELFF. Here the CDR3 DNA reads TGTGCCATTCCGCCCCCCCCTAGCGGGAGGGCCTTAGGGGAGCTGTTTTTT.

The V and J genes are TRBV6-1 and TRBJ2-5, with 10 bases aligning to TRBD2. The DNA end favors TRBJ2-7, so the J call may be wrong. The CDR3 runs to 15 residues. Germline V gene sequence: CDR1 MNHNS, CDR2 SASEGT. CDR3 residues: CASSETSGISYEQYF. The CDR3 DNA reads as TGTGCCAGCAGTGAAACTAGCGGGATCTCCTACGAGCAGTACTTC.

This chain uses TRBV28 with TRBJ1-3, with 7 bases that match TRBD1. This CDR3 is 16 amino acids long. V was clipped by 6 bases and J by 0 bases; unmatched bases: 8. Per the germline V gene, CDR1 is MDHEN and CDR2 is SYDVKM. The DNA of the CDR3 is TGTGCCAGCAGCCCCCCGGGACAGATCTCTGGAAACACCATATATTTT. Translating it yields CASSPPGQISGNTIYF.

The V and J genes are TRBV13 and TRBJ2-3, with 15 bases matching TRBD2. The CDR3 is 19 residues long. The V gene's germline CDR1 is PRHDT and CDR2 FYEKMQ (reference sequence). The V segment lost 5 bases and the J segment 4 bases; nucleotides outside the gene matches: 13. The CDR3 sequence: CASSPRTSGRARGPDTQYF. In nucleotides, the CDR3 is TGTGCCAGCAGCCCTCGGACTAGCGGGAGGGCGAGGGGGCCAGATACGCAGTATTTT.

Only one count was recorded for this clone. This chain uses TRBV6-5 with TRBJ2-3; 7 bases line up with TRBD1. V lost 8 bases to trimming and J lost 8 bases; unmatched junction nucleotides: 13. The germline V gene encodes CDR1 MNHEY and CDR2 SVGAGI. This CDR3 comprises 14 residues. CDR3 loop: CASSETGAKGTQYF. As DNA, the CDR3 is TGTGCCAGCTCAGAAACAGGGGCCAAGGGTACGCAGTATTTT.

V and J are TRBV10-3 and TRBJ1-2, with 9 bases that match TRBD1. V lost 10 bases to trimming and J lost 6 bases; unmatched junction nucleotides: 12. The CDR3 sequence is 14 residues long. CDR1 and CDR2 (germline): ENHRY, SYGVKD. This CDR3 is CATHSRDRVHGYTF. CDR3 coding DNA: TGTGCCACTCACAGCCGGGACAGGGTCCATGGCTACACCTTC.

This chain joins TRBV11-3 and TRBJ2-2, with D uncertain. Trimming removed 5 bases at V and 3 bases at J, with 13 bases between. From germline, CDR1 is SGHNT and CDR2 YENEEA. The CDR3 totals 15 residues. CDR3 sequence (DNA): TGTGCCAGCAGCCTTAGACCCACGGACACCGGGGAGCTGTTTTTT. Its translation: CASSLRPTDTGELFF.

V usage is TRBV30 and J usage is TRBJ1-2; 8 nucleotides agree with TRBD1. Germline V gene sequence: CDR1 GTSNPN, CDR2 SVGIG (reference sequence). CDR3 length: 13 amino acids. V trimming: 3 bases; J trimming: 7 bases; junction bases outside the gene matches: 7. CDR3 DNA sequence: TGTGCCTGGAGCAGCGGACAGGGCCTTGGCTACACCTTC. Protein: CAWSSGQGLGYTF. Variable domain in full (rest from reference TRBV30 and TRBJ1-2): SQTIHQWPATLVQPVGSPLSLECTVEGTSNPNLYWYRQAAGRGLQLLFYSVGIGQISSEVPQNLSASRPQDRQFILSSKKLLLSDSGFYLCAWSSGQGLGYTFGSGTRLTVV.

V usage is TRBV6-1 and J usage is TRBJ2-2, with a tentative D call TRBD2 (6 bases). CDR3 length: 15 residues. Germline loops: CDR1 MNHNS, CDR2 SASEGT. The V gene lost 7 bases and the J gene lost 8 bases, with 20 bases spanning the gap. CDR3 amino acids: CASIITLAVKGELFF. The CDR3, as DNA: TGTGCCAGCATCATCACCTTAGCGGTGAAGGGGGAGCTGTTTTTT.

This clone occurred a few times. The CDR3 region has the DNA TGTGCCTGGAGGTGGGGACTTGGGGAGCAGTACTTC. It translates to CAWRWGLGEQYF. The V call is TRBV30, the J call TRBJ2-7; D perhaps matches TRBD2 (6 bases). This CDR3 region has 12 residues. The germline V gene has CDR1 GTSNPN and CDR2 SVGIG (reference sequence). The germline V and J ends were trimmed by 3 bases and 7 bases, with 13 bases remaining between them.

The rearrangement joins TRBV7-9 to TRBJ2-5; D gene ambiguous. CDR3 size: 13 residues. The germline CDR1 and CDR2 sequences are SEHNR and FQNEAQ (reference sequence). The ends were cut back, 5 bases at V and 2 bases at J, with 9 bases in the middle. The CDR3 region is CASSVQLQETQYF. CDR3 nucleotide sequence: TGTGCCAGCAGCGTACAGCTACAAGAGACCCAGTACTTC.

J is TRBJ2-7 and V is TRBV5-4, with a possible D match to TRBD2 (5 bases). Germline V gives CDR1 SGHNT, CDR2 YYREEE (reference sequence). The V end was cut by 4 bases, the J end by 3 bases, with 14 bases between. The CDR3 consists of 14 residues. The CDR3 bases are TGTGCCAGCAGCCCCTCCGAGGAGGTCTACGAGCAGTACTTC. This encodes CASSPSEEVYEQYF. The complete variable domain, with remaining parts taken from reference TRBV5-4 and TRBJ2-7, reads ETGVTQSPTHLIKTRGQQVTLRCSSQSGHNTVSWYQQALGQGPQFIFQYYREEENGRGNFPPRFSGLQFPNYSSELNVNALELDDSALYLCASSPSEEVYEQYFGPGTRLTVT.

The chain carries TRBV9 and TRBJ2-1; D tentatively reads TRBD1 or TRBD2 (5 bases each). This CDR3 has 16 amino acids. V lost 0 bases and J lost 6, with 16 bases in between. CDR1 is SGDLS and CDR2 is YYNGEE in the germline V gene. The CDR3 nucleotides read TGTGCCAGCAGCGTAGATTGGTCGCCAGGGACCAATGAGCAGTTCTTC. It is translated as CASSVDWSPGTNEQFF.

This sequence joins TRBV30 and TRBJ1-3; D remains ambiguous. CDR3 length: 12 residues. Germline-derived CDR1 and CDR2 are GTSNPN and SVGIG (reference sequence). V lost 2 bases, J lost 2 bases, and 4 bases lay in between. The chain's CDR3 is CAWSITGNTIYF. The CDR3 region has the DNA TGTGCCTGGAGTATTACTGGAAACACCATATATTTT.

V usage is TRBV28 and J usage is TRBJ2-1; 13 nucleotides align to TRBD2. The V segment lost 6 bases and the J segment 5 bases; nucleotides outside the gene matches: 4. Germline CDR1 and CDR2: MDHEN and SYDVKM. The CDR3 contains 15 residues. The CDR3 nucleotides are TGTGCCAGCAGAATGACTAGCGGGAGGCACAATGAGCAGTTCTTC. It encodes CASRMTSGRHNEQFF.

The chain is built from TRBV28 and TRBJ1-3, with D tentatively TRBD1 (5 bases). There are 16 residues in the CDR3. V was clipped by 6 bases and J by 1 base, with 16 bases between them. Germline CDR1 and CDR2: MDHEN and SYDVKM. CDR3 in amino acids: CASSPGWGGSGNTIYF. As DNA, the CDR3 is TGTGCCAGCAGCCCTGGGTGGGGCGGTTCTGGAAACACCATATATTTT.

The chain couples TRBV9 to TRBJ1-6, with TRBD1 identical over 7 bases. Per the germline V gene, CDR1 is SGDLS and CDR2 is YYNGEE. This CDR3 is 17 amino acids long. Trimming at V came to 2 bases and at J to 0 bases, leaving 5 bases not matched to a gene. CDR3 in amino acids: CASSVGTASSYNSPLHF. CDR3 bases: TGTGCCAGCAGCGTCGGGACAGCCAGCTCCTATAATTCACCCCTCCACTTT. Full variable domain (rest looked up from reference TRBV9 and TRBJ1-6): DSGVTQTPKHLITATGQRVTLRCSPRSGDLSVYWYQQSLDQGLQFLIQYYNGEERAKGNILERFSAQQFPDLHSELNLSSLELGDSALYFCASSVGTASSYNSPLHFGNGTRLTVT.

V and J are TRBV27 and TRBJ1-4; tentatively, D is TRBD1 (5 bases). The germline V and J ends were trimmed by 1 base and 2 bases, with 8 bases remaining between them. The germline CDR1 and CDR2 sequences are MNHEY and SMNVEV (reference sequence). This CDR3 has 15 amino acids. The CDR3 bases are TGTGCCAGCAGTTTATTCTCAGGGACTAATGAAAAACTGTTTTTT. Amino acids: CASSLFSGTNEKLFF. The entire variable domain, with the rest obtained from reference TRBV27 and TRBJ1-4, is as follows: EAQVTQNPRYLITVTGKKLTVTCSQNMNHEYMSWYRQDPGLGLRQIYYSMNVEVTDKGDVPEGYKVSRKEKRNFPLILESPSPNQTSLYFCASSLFSGTNEKLFFGSGTQLSVL.

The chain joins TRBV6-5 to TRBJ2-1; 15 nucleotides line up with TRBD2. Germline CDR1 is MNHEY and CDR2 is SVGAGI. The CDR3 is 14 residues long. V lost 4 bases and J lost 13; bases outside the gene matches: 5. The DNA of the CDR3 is TGTGCCAGCAGTTCGGGACTAGCGGGGGGCCGCCAGTTCTTC. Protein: CASSSGLAGGRQFF.

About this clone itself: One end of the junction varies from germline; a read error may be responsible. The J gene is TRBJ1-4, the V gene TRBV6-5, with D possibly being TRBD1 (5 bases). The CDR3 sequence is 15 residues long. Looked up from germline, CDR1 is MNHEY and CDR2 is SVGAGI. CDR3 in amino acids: CASSYSRDANEKLFF. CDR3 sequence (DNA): TGTGCCAGCAGTTACTCACGGGACGCTAACGAAAAACTGTTTTTT.

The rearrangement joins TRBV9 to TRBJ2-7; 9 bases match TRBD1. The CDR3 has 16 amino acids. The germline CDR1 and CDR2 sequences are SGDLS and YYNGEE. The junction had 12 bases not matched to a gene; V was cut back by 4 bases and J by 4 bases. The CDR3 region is CASSQGAGTGTYEQYF. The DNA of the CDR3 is TGTGCCAGCAGCCAGGGGGCCGGGACAGGGACGTACGAGCAGTACTTC.

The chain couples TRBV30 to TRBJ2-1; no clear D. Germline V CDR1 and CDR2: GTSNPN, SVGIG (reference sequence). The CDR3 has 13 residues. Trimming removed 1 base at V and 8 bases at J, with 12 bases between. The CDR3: CAWSASPFYEQFF. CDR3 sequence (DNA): TGTGCCTGGAGTGCGAGTCCGTTCTATGAGCAGTTCTTC.

CDR3 in DNA: TGTGCCAGCAGTTCGACATTGGGGTACGAGGAGCAGTACTTC. This translates into CASSSTLGYEEQYF. V is TRBV6-5 and J is TRBJ2-7; no definite D call. The V gene's germline CDR1 is MNHEY and CDR2 SVGAGI. V shed 4 bases and J shed 7 bases, with 17 bases lying between them. The CDR3 contains 14 residues.

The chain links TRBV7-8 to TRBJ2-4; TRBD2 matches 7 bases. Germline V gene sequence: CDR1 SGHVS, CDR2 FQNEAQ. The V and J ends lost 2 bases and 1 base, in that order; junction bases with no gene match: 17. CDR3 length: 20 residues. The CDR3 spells CASSLSIGREAFSAKNIQYF. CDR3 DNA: TGTGCCAGCAGCTTATCAATAGGTCGGGAGGCTTTTAGTGCCAAAAACATTCAGTACTTC.